This T cell receptor (beta chain) came from a study of radiotherapy plus CTLA-4 blockade in lung cancer. Overall study context: Objective responses were recorded in about 18% of patients, with disease control recorded in 25% to 40%.

Study findings and constraints: In blood, tumor-derived TCR clones expanded after radiotherapy plus ipilimumab. Early blood T cell clone dynamics, with interferon-beta, were reported to best predict response.

The germline V gene has CDR1 MDHEN and CDR2 SYDVKM. This CDR3 has 13 amino acids. Losses at the gene ends were 6 bases for V and 3 bases for J; bases not matched to a gene: 3. This clone appeared a single time. Its antigen is undetermined. CTLA-4 blockade with ipilimumab, together with focal radiation, was given to patients with chemo-refractory metastatic non-small-cell lung cancer. Using immunoSEQ multiplex PCR, the repertoire was profiled, and TCRdb retains in-frame clones only, with some absent. The table has about 60,000 clones, around 80% seen once; the top ten hold roughly 4%. The chain uses TRBV28 and TRBJ2-5, with TRBD2 matching over 8 bases. Sequenced material: peripheral blood, taken from a patient treated with radiotherapy plus ipilimumab. The TCR was taken from a human donor with non-small cell lung cancer who had a partial response to radiotherapy plus ipilimumab. CDR3 protein: CASRRAGEETQYF. The CDR3 DNA sequence: TGTGCCAGCAGGCGAGCGGGGGAAGAGACCCAGTACTTC.